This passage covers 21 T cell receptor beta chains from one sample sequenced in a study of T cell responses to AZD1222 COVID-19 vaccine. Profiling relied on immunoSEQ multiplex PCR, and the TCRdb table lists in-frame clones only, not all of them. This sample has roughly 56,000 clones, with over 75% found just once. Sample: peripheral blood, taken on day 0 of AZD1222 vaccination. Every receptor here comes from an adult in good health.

CDR3 sequence reads: CASSADRGDNEQFF. CDR3 nucleotide sequence: TGTGCCAGCAGCGCGGACAGGGGGGACAATGAGCAGTTCTTC. This chain joins TRBV7-9 and TRBJ2-1; TRBD1 agrees at 10 bases. This CDR3 comprises 14 residues. V lost 5 bases to trimming and J lost 5 bases; unmatched junction nucleotides: 3. Germline CDR1 and CDR2: SEHNR and FQNEAQ (reference sequence).

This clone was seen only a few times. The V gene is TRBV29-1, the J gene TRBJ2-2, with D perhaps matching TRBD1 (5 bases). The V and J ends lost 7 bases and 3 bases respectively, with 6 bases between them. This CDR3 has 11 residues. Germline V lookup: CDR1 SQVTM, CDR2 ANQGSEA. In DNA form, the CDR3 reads TGCAGCGGACAGTACACCGGGGAGCTGTTTTTT. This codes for CSGQYTGELFF.

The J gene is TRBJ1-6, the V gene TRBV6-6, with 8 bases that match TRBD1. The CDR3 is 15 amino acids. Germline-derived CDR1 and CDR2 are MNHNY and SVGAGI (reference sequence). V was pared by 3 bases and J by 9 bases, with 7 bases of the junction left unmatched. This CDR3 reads CASSYDRGYGSPLHF. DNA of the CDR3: TGTGCCAGCAGTTATGACAGGGGCTATGGTTCACCCCTCCACTTT.

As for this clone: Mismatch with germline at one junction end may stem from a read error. The CDR3 DNA sequence: TGTGCTAGCAGCCCCAGGAACACCATATATTTT. Protein sequence: CASSPRNTIYF. The chain recombines TRBV7-7 with TRBJ1-3; D is undetermined. Germline values: CDR1 SSHAT, CDR2 FNYEAQ (reference sequence). The length of the CDR3 is 11 residues.

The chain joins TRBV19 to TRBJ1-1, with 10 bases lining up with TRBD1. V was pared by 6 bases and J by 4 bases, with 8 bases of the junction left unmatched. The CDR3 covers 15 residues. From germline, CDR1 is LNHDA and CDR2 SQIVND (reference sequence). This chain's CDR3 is CASRDGQGEITEAFF. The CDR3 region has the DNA TGTGCCAGTAGGGATGGACAGGGGGAGATCACTGAAGCTTTCTTT.

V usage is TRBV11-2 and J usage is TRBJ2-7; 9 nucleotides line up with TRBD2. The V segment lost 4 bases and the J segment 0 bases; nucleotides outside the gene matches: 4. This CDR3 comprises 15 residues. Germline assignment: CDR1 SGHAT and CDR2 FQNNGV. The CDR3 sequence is CASSSLAGPSYEQYF. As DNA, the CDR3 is TGTGCCAGCAGCTCGCTAGCGGGGCCCTCCTACGAGCAGTACTTC.

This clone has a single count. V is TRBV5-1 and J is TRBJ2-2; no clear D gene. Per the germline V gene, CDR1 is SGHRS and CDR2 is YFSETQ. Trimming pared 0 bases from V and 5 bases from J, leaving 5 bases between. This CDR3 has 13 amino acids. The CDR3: CASSLGGTGELFF. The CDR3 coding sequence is TGCGCCAGCAGCTTGGGGGGTACCGGGGAGCTGTTTTTT.

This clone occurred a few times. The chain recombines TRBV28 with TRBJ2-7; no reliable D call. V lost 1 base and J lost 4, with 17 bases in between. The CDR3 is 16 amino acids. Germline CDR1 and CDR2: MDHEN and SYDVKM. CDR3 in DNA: TGTGCCAGCAGTTTATCGCCCATCGGGTTCGGGTACGAGCAGTACTTC. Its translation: CASSLSPIGFGYEQYF.

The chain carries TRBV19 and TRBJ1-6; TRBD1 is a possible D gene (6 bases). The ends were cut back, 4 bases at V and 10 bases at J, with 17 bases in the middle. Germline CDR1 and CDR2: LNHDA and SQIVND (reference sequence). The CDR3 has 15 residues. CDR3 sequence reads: CASSTSPRGESPLHF. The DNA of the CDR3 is TGTGCCAGTAGTACCAGCCCGAGGGGGGAATCACCCCTCCACTTT. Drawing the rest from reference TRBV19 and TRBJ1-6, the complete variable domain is DGGITQSPKYLFRKEGQNVTLSCEQNLNHDAMYWYRQDPGQGLRLIYYSQIVNDFQKGDIAEGYSVSREKKESFPLTVTSAQKNPTAFYLCASSTSPRGESPLHFGNGTRLTVT.

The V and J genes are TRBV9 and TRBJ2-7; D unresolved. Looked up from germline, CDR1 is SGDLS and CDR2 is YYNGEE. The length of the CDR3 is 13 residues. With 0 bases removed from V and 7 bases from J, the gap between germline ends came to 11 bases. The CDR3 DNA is TGTGCCAGCAGCGTAGATCCCCAAGGAGAGCAGTACTTC. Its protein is CASSVDPQGEQYF.

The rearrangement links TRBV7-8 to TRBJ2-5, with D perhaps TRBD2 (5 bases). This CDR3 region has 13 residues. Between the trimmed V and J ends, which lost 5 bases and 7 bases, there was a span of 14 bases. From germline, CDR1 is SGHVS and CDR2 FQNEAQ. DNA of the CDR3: TGTGCCAGCAGCCCGAGTGAAGGGAGGACCCAGTACTTC. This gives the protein CASSPSEGRTQYF.

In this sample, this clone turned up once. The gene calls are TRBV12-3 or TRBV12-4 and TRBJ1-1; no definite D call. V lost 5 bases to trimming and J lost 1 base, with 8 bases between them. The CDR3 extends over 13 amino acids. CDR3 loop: CASSMGPNTEAFF. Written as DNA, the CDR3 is TGTGCCAGCAGTATGGGCCCGAACACTGAAGCTTTCTTT.

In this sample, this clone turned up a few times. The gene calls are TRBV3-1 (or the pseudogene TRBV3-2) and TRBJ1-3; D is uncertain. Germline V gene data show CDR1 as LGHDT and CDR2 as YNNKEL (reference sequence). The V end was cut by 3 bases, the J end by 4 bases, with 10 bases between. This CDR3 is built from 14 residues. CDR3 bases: TGTGCCAGCAGCCAGCACAGAGAGGGAAACACCATATATTTT. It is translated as CASSQHREGNTIYF.

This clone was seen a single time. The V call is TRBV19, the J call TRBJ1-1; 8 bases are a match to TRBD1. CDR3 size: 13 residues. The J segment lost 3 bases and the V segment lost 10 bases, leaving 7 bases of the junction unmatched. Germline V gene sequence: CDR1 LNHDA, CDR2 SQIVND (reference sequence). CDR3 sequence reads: CATAGTGDTEAFF. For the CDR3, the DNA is TGTGCCACCGCCGGGACAGGAGACACTGAAGCTTTCTTT.

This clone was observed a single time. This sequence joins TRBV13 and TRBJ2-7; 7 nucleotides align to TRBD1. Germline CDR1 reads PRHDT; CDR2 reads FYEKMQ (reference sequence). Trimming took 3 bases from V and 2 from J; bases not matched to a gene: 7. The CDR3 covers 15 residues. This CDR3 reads CASSLRQGTAYEQYF. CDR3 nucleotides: TGTGCCAGCAGCTTGCGACAGGGAACCGCCTACGAGCAGTACTTC.

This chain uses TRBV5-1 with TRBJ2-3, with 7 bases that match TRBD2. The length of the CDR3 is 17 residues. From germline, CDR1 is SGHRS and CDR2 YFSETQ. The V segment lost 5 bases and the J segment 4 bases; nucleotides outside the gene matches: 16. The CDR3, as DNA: TGCGCCAGCAGGCTGGGCGGGGGTAAGATTGTGGCAGATACGCAGTATTTT. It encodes CASRLGGGKIVADTQYF. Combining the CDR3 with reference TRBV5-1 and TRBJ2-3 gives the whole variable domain KAGVTQTPRYLIKTRGQQVTLSCSPISGHRSVSWYQQTPGQGLQFLFEYFSETQRNKGNFPGRFSGRQFSNSRSEMNVSTLELGDSALYLCASRLGGGKIVADTQYFGPGTRLTVL.

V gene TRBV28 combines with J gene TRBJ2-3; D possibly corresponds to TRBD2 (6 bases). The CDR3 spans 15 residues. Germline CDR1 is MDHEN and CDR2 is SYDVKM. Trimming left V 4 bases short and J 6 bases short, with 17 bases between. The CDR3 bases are TGTGCCAGCAGTTCCCCCACGGGGGTGCGGGATACGCAGTATTTT. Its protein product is CASSSPTGVRDTQYF.

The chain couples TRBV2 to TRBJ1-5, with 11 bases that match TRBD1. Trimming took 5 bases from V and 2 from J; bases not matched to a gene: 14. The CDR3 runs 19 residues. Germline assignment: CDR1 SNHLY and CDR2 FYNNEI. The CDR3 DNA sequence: TGTGCCAGCAGTCTATTAGGGACAGGGGGAATCTTGGGCAATCAGCCCCAGCATTTT. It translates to CASSLLGTGGILGNQPQHF.

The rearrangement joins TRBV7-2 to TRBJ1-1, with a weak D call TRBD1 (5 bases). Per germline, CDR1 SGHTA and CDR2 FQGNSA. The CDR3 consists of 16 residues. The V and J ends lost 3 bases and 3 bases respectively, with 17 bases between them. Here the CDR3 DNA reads TGTGCCAGCAGCTTTTGGGGTTTGGGGGATCACACTGAAGCTTTCTTT. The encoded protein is CASSFWGLGDHTEAFF. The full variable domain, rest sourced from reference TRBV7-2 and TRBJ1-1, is GAGVSQSPSNKVTEKGKDVELRCDPISGHTALYWYRQSLGQGLEFLIYFQGNSAPDKSGLPSDRFSAERTGGSVSTLTIQRTQQEDSAVYLCASSFWGLGDHTEAFFGQGTRLTVV.

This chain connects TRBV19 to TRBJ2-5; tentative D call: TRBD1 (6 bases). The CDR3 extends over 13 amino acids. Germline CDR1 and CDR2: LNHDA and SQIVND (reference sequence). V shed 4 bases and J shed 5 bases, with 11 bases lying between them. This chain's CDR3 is CASSTGVGETQYF. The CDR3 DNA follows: TGTGCCAGTAGTACAGGGGTCGGGGAGACCCAGTACTTC.

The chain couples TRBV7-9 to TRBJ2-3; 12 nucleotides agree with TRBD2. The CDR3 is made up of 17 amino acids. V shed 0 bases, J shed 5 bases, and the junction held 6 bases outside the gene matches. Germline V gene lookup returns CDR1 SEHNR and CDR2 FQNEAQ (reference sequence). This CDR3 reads CASSLAVGLAGLDTQYF. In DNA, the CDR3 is TGTGCCAGCAGCTTAGCCGTAGGACTAGCGGGGTTAGATACGCAGTATTTT. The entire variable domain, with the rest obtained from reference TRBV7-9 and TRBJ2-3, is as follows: DTGVSQNPRHKITKRGQNVTFRCDPISEHNRLYWYRQTLGQGPEFLTYFQNEAQLEKSRLLSDRFSAERPKGSFSTLEIQRTEQGDSAMYLCASSLAVGLAGLDTQYFGPGTRLTVL.